The sequence of this T cell receptor (beta chain) was determined in a study of T cells in Graves' hyperthyroidism and ophthalmopathy. Broader study findings: It was a median approximately 6.9 months before onset that the model predicted ophthalmopathy.

TCR beta CDR3 region amplification was performed from RNA transcripts. Using the HTBI primer set, a first-round RT-PCR was run on the TCR CDR3. TCRdb itself ran the multiplex PCR reads through MiXCR, one entry per CDR3 protein. The table records 600,000 to 700,000 distinct CDR3 sequences, over 40% of them present only once. Turning to this clonotype: Its matching antigen is unknown.

Diagnosis relied on clinical symptoms, serum thyroxine and TRAb, thyroid ultrasound and orbital computed tomography. Deletions cut 4 bases from V and 6 bases from J, with 12 bases between. Germline values: CDR1 SNHLY, CDR2 FYNNEI. This CDR3 contains 13 residues. The rearrangement links TRBV2 to TRBJ1-2, with a possible D match to TRBD1 (6 bases). Material for sequencing was peripheral blood or thyroid tissue (not recorded which). This TCR came from an adult man with Graves' disease, either hyperthyroidism or ophthalmopathy (not recorded which). The CDR3 spells CASSVQGRNGYTF. CDR3 DNA: TGTGCCAGCAGTGTACAGGGAAGGAATGGCTACACCTTC.